This is a list of T cell receptor beta chains from one sample in a study of T-cell memory formation after mild COVID-19. TCRdb processed the 5' RACE reads anew with MiXCR; each CDR3 protein has one entry. The repertoire holds about 340,000 distinct CDR3 sequences, with 13% as singletons. What was sequenced was PBMCs or a T cell subset sorted from them (not recorded which). These receptors all stem from a man between 18 and 29 years old who had mild COVID-19 (a few samples of this study predate the infection). Cell type and time point are not known. The CDR3 runs from the conserved cysteine through the conserved F or W. D genes are given only for firm matches. The size entry is marked missing in some rows and otherwise reads once, few, many or a size class.

d_call: -
cdr3_length: 17
clone_size: -
j_call: TRBJ2-3
v_call: TRBV27
cdr3_nt: TGTGCCAGCAGTTTAAGGTCCCATTGGGATTACACAGATACGCAGTATTTT
cdr3_aa: CASSLRSHWDYTDTQYF

d_call: TRBD1
cdr3_length: 13
clone_size: -
j_call: TRBJ1-1
v_call: TRBV20-1
cdr3_nt: TGCAGTGCCACCAGGCAGGGGGCTGTTGAAGCTTTCTTT
cdr3_aa: CSATRQGAVEAFF

d_call: -
cdr3_length: 15
clone_size: -
j_call: TRBJ2-7
v_call: TRBV4-3
cdr3_nt: TGCGCCAGCAGCCAAGTGTTCCAAGGGGGGTACGAGCAGTACTTC
cdr3_aa: CASSQVFQGGYEQYF

d_call: -
cdr3_length: 11
clone_size: -
j_call: TRBJ1-2
v_call: TRBV20-1
cdr3_nt: TGCAGTGCGAAAGGGGCCGTCGGCTACACCTTC
cdr3_aa: CSAKGAVGYTF

d_call: -
cdr3_length: 14
clone_size: -
j_call: TRBJ1-5
v_call: TRBV4-1
cdr3_nt: TGCGCCAGCAGCCGATTAGGGCTCAATCAGCCCCAGCATTTT
cdr3_aa: CASSRLGLNQPQHF

d_call: -
cdr3_length: 14
clone_size: few
j_call: TRBJ1-5
v_call: TRBV3-1
cdr3_nt: TGTGCCAGCAGCCAATCTTCGGGCAATCAGCCCCAGCATTTT
cdr3_aa: CASSQSSGNQPQHF

d_call: -
cdr3_length: 13
clone_size: -
j_call: TRBJ1-1
v_call: TRBV5-6
cdr3_nt: TGTGCCAGCAGCCATAGACAGCGTACTGAAGCTTTCTTT
cdr3_aa: CASSHRQRTEAFF

d_call: TRBD1
cdr3_length: 13
clone_size: many
j_call: TRBJ2-3
v_call: TRBV3-1
cdr3_nt: TGTGCCAGCAGCCAAGAGGACAGGGATACGCAGTATTTT
cdr3_aa: CASSQEDRDTQYF

d_call: -
cdr3_length: 13
clone_size: few
j_call: TRBJ2-3
v_call: TRBV27
cdr3_nt: TGTGCCAGCTGGGGCAGGCTGACAGATACGCAGTATTTT
cdr3_aa: CASWGRLTDTQYF

d_call: -
cdr3_length: 14
clone_size: few
j_call: TRBJ2-5
v_call: TRBV5-1
cdr3_nt: TGCGCCAGCAGCTTGGCCGCAAGGCGAGAGACCCAGTACTTC
cdr3_aa: CASSLAARRETQYF

d_call: -
cdr3_length: 15
clone_size: many
j_call: TRBJ1-1
v_call: TRBV7-9
cdr3_nt: TGTGCCAGCAGCCCCGACAGAAGCGGAAACACTGAAGCTTTCTTT
cdr3_aa: CASSPDRSGNTEAFF

d_call: -
cdr3_length: 14
clone_size: -
j_call: TRBJ2-5
v_call: TRBV7-2
cdr3_nt: TGTGCCAGCAGCTTACAGTCGGGGGAAGAGACCCAGTACTTC
cdr3_aa: CASSLQSGEETQYF

d_call: TRBD2
cdr3_length: 15
clone_size: few
j_call: TRBJ2-3
v_call: TRBV5-1
cdr3_nt: TGCGCCAGCAGGTTGACTAGCGGGGCGACAGATACGCAGTATTTT
cdr3_aa: CASRLTSGATDTQYF

d_call: TRBD1
cdr3_length: 15
clone_size: many
j_call: TRBJ2-5
v_call: TRBV5-1
cdr3_nt: TGCGCCAGCAGCTTGGAGACAGGGTCTGAAGAGACCCAGTACTTC
cdr3_aa: CASSLETGSEETQYF